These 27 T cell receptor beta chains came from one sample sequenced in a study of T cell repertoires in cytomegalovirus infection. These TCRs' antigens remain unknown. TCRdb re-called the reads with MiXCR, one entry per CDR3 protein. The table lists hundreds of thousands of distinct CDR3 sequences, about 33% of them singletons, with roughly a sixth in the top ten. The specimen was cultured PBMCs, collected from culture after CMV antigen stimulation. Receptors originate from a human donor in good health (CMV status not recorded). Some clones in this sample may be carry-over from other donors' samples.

The DNA for the CDR3 is TGTGCCAGCAGCCACTATGGAGGGAACACAGATACGCAGTATTTT. It translates to CASSHYGGNTDTQYF. The chain has TRBV7-2 and TRBJ2-3; TRBD2 might be the D (6 bases). The CDR3 runs 15 residues. Trimming removed 5 bases at V and 2 bases at J, with 14 bases between. Germline V gives CDR1 SGHTA, CDR2 FQGNSA.

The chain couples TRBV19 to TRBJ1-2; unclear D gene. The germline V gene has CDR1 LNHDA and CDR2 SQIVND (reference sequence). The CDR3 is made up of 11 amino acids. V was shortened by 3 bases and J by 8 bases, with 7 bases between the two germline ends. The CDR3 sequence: CASSMGGGYTF. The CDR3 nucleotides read TGTGCCAGTAGTATGGGAGGAGGCTACACCTTC.

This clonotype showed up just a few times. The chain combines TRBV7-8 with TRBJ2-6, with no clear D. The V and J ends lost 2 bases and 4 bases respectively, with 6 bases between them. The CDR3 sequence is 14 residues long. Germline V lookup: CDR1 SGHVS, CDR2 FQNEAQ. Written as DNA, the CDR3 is TGTGCCAGCAGCTTACGGGTCGGGGCCAACGTCCTGACTTTC. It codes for CASSLRVGANVLTF. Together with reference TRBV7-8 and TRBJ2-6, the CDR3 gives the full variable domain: GAGVSQSPRYKVAKRGQDVALRCDPISGHVSLFWYQQALGQGPEFLTYFQNEAQLDKSGLPSDRFFAERPEGSVSTLKIQRTQQEDSAVYLCASSLRVGANVLTFGAGSRLTVL.

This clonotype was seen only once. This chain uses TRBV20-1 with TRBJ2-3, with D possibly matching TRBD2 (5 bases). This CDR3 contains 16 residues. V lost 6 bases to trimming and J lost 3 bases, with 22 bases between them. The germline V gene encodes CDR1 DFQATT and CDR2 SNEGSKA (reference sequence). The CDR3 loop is CSATPNPTRGTDTQYF. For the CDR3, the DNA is TGCAGTGCGACCCCAAATCCCACCCGGGGAACAGATACGCAGTATTTT.

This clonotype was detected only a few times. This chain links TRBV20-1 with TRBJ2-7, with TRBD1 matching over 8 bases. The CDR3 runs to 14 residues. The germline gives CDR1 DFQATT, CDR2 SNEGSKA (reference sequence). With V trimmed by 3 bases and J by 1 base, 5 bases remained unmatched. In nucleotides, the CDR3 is TGCAGTGCTAGCGACACAGGGGGATCCTACGAGCAGTACTTC. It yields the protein CSASDTGGSYEQYF.

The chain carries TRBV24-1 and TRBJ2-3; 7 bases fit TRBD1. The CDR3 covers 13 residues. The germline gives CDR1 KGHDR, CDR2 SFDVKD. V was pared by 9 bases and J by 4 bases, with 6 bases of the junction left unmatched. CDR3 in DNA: TGTGCCACCGGCGCGCAGGGGGCAGATACGCAGTATTTT. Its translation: CATGAQGADTQYF.

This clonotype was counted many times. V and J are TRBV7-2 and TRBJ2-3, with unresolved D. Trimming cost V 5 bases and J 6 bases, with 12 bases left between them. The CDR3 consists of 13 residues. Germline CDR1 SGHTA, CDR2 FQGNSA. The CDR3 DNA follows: TGTGCCAGCAGCGCCAGGCCCGGGGATACGCAGTATTTT. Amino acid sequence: CASSARPGDTQYF.

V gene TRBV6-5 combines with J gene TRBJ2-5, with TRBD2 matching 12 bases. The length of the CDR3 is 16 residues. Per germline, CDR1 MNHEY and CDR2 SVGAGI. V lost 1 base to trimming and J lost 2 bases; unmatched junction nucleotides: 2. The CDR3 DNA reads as TGTGCCAGCAGTTACTTTGGACTAGCGGGGCAAGAGACCCAGTACTTC. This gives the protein CASSYFGLAGQETQYF.

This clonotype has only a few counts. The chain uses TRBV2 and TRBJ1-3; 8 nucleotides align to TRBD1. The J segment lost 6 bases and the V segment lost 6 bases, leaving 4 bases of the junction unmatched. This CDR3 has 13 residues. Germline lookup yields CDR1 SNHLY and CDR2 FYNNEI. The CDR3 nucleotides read TGTGCCAGCAGAAGGGACAGGCAAAACACCATATATTTT. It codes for CASRRDRQNTIYF.

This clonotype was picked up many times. CDR3 loop: CASSYWIGPNEQFF. CDR3 coding DNA: TGTGCCAGCAGCTACTGGATAGGTCCGAATGAGCAGTTCTTC. The chain couples TRBV7-2 to TRBJ2-1; D is uncertain. Germline lookup yields CDR1 SGHTA and CDR2 FQGNSA. V was trimmed by 4 bases and J by 7 bases, leaving 14 bases between them. The CDR3 consists of 14 residues.

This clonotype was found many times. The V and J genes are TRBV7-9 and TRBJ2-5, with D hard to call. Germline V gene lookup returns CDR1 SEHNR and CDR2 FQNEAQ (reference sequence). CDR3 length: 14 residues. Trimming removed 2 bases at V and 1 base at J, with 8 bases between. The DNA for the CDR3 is TGTGCCAGCAGCTTAATCCATACCCAAGAGACCCAGTACTTC. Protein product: CASSLIHTQETQYF.

CDR3 residues: CSARDTGTGVLSGNTIYF. For the CDR3, the DNA is TGCAGTGCTAGAGACACCGGGACAGGGGTCCTCTCTGGAAACACCATATATTTT. The chain recombines TRBV20-1 with TRBJ1-3; 10 bases are a match to TRBD1. CDR3 length equals 18 residues. Germline V gene lookup returns CDR1 DFQATT and CDR2 SNEGSKA (reference sequence). With V trimmed by 0 bases and J by 0 bases, 8 bases remained unmatched.

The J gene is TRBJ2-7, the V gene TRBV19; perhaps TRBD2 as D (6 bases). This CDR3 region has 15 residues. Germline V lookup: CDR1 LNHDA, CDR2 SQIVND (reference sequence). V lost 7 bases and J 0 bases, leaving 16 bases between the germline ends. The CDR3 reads CASTVSGGTSYEQYF. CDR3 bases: TGTGCCAGTACCGTTTCGGGCGGGACCTCCTACGAGCAGTACTTC.

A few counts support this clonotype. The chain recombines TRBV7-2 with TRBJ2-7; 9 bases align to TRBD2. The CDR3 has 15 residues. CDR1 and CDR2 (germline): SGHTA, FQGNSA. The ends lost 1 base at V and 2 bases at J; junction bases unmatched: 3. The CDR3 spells CASSLVPSGTYEQYF. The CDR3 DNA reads TGTGCCAGCAGCTTAGTTCCTAGCGGGACCTACGAGCAGTACTTC.

The CDR3 loop reads CATSDITQGAVGELFF. The CDR3 DNA sequence: TGTGCCACCAGTGACATAACTCAGGGGGCCGTCGGGGAGCTGTTTTTT. The chain joins TRBV24-1 to TRBJ2-2; 8 positions match TRBD1. Trimming cost V 4 bases and J 7 bases; bases outside gene matches: 10. The CDR3 sequence is 16 residues long. The germline gives CDR1 KGHDR, CDR2 SFDVKD.

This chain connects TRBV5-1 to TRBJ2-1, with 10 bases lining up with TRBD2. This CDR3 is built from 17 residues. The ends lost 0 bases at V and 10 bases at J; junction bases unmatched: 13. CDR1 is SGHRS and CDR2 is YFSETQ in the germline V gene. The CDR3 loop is CASSLAWGQRGGREQFF. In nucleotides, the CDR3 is TGCGCCAGCAGCTTGGCCTGGGGACAGCGGGGGGGCAGGGAGCAGTTCTTC.

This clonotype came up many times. The CDR3: CASSTRPGLDYEQYF. Here the CDR3 DNA reads TGTGCCAGCAGCACCCGGCCCGGTCTAGACTACGAGCAGTACTTC. V gene TRBV7-2 combines with J gene TRBJ2-7; D ambiguous. Germline V gene data show CDR1 as SGHTA and CDR2 as FQGNSA. V dropped 5 bases and J dropped 3 bases, with 17 bases sitting between them. The CDR3 contains 15 residues.

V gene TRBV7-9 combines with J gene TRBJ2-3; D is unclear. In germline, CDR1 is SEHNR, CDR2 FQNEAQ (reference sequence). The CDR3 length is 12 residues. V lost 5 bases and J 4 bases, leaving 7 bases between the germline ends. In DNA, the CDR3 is TGTGCCAGCAGCCATGGGTCAGATACGCAGTATTTT. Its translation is CASSHGSDTQYF.

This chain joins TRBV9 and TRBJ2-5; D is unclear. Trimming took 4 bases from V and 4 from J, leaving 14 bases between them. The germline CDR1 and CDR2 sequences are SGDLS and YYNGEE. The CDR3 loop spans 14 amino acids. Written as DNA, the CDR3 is TGTGCCAGCAGCCCCAAGTGGGGTTCAGAGACCCAGTACTTC. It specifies CASSPKWGSETQYF. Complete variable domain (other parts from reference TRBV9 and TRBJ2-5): DSGVTQTPKHLITATGQRVTLRCSPRSGDLSVYWYQQSLDQGLQFLIQYYNGEERAKGNILERFSAQQFPDLHSELNLSSLELGDSALYFCASSPKWGSETQYFGPGTRLLVL.

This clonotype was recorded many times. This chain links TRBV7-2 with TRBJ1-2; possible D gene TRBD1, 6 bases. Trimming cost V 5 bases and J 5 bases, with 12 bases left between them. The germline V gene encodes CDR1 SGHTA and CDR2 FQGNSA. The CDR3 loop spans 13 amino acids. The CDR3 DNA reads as TGTGCCAGCAGCCCCGACAGGTTGTATGGCTACACCTTC. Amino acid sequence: CASSPDRLYGYTF.

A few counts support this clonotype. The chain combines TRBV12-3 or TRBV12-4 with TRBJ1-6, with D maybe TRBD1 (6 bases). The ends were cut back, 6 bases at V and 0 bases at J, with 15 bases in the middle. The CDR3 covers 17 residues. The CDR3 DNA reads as TGTGCCAGCAGCACCGGGACAATGAGCTCCTATAATTCACCCCTCCACTTT. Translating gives CASSTGTMSSYNSPLHF.

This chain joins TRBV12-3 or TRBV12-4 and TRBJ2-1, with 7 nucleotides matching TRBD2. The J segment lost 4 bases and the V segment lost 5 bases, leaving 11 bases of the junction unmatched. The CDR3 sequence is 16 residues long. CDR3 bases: TGTGCCAGCAGTACCAGGCGGGGGACGGAGTACAATGAGCAGTTCTTC. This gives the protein CASSTRRGTEYNEQFF.

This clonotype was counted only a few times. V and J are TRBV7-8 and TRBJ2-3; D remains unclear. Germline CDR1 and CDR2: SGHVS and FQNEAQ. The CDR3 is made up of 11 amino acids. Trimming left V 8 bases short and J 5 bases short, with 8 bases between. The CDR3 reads CASPLGDTQYF. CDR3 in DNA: TGTGCCAGCCCCCTTGGAGATACGCAGTATTTT.

The CDR3 coding sequence is TGTGCCAGCAGCTTATACAGGACAGCCATCCTCGGGCCCTATCAGCCCCAGCATTTT. It yields the protein CASSLYRTAILGPYQPQHF. This sequence joins TRBV7-2 and TRBJ1-5, with D possibly matching TRBD1 (6 bases). V lost 2 bases, J lost 5 bases, and 25 bases lay in between. This CDR3 is built from 19 residues. Germline V CDR1 and CDR2: SGHTA, FQGNSA.

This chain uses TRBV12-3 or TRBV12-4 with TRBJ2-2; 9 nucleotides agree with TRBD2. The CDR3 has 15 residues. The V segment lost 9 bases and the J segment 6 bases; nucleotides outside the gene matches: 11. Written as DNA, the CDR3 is TGTGCCAGTCACAGCGGGAGGCGTGTCGCCGGGGAGCTGTTTTTT. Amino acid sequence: CASHSGRRVAGELFF.

DNA for the CDR3: TGTGCTAGTGGTTCCCTAACACAACGGCGGGAGGACACTGAAGCTTTCTTT. Its translation: CASGSLTQRREDTEAFF. The V and J genes are TRBV12-5 and TRBJ1-1, with D unresolved. Germline lookup yields CDR1 LGHNT and CDR2 FRNRAP. CDR3 length: 17 residues. V dropped 4 bases and J dropped 3 bases, with 21 bases sitting between them.

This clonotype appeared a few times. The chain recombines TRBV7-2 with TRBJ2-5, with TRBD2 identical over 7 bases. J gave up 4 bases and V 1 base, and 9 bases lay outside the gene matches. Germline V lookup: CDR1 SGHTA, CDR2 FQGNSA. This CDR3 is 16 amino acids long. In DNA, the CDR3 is TGTGCCAGCAGCTTAGTGGTGGGAGGGCATGTAGAGACCCAGTACTTC. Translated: CASSLVVGGHVETQYF.